This section outlines one TCR beta chain sequence together with its context. Its matching antigen is unknown. At one end the junction does not follow the germline gene, possibly because of a read error. These data originate in a study of T cells in Graves' hyperthyroidism and ophthalmopathy. Findings and caveats of the study: Blood also carried most thyroid clonotypes expanded above 0.001.

Over 18 months, lack of ophthalmopathy progression marked Graves' hyperthyroidism as stable. With a duration under 2 months, the hyperthyroidism was newly diagnosed in patients aged 18 to 65. Cells are PBMCs isolated from about 10 ml of fresh blood. Researchers took RNA transcripts and amplified the TCR beta CDR3 regions from them. RT-PCR in the first round (using the HTBI primer set) targeted the TCR CDR3. TCRdb analysed the multiplex PCR reads with MiXCR anew, one entry per CDR3 protein. The table lists 600,000 to 800,000 distinct CDR3 sequences, approximately 36% of them singletons. The V gene's germline CDR1 is ENHRY and CDR2 SYGVKD. The CDR3 length is 15 residues.

The sequence derives from a woman aged 35 to 49 with Graves' hyperthyroidism. The rearrangement uses TRBV10-3 and TRBJ2-2, with no clear D. The sample consisted of blood. The CDR3 sequence is CASSAMMSTLGELFF. Written as DNA, the CDR3 is TGTGCCAGCAGTGCGATGATGTCAACCCTCGGGGAGCTGTTTTTT.